This T cell receptor beta chain was sequenced in a study of identifying expanded T cells in peripheral blood. The study, taken as a whole, reports: Variance in clone template counts between roughly two-week samples significantly increased with total template count across all healthy donors. Over about two and four weeks, about 15 and 19 clones changed, versus around 1.2 between replicates.

The germline V and J ends were trimmed by 6 bases and 0 bases, with 11 bases remaining between them. Germline assignment: CDR1 SNHLY and CDR2 FYNNEI. This CDR3 contains 14 residues. Notes on this clone: The antigen remains unidentified.

The repertoire was sequenced with immunoSEQ multiplex PCR; TCRdb's copy has only in-frame clones and lacks some. This sample has about 78,000 clones, with 85% to 90% found just once. The chain recombines TRBV2 with TRBJ2-5; no reliable D call. The sample taken for sequencing was blood. This receptor was taken from a person aged 18 to 75 in good health. CDR3 amino acids: CASRSYSYQETQYF. CDR3 DNA: TGTGCCAGCAGGTCATACTCGTACCAAGAGACCCAGTACTTC.